Below, one TCR beta chain is given with its context. The antigen remains unidentified. The data belong to a study of shared clonotypes between healthy human individuals. Some clones are missing from TCRdb's copy, which holds only in-frame ones; the method was immunoSEQ multiplex PCR. The data hold under 2,500,000 clones, with approximately 96% observed a single time. V shed 5 bases and J shed 2 bases, with 18 bases lying between them. The CDR3 runs to 16 residues. CDR1 SGHAT and CDR2 FQNNGV come from the germline V gene. Study findings and constraints: Generally, naive subsets came out with larger estimated richness than memory subsets. In four donors, around 4.8% of naive CD4 clonotypes appeared in common. Depth was large, yet rarefaction showed that sorted-subset sequencing was incomplete.

A CD45RA-negative memory subset and a CD45RA+ naive subset were separated from the CD4+ cells. The sequence came from a man younger than 30 in good health. Input material: naive CD4+ T cells sorted from blood. Subset noted: CD45RA+ positively selected. J is TRBJ2-5 and V is TRBV11-2; weak D call: TRBD2 (6 bases). The CDR3 sequence is CASSPHNLAVQETQYF. For the CDR3, the DNA is TGTGCCAGCAGCCCGCATAATTTAGCGGTGCAAGAGACCCAGTACTTC.